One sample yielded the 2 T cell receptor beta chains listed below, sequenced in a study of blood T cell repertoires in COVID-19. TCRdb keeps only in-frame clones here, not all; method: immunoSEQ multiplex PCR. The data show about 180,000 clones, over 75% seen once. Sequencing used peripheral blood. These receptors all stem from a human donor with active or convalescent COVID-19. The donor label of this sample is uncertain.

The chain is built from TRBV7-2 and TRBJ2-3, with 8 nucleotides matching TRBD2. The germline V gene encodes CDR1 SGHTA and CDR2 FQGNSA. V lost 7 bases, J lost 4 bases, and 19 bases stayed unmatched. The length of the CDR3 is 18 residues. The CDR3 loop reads CASIQRVAGGSNADTQYF. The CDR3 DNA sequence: TGTGCCAGCATCCAGCGGGTGGCGGGGGGTTCTAACGCAGATACGCAGTATTTT.

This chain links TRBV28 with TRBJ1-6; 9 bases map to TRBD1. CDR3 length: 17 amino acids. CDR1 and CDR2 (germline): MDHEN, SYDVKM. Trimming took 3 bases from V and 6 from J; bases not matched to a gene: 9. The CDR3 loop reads CASSFTNPGQGNSPLHF. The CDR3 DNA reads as TGTGCCAGCAGTTTTACAAATCCGGGACAGGGTAATTCACCCCTCCACTTT. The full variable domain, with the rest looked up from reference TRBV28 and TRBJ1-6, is DVKVTQSSRYLVKRTGEKVFLECVQDMDHENMFWYRQDPGLGLRLIYFSYDVKMKEKGDIPEGYSVSREKKERFSLILESASTNQTSMYLCASSFTNPGQGNSPLHFGNGTRLTVT.